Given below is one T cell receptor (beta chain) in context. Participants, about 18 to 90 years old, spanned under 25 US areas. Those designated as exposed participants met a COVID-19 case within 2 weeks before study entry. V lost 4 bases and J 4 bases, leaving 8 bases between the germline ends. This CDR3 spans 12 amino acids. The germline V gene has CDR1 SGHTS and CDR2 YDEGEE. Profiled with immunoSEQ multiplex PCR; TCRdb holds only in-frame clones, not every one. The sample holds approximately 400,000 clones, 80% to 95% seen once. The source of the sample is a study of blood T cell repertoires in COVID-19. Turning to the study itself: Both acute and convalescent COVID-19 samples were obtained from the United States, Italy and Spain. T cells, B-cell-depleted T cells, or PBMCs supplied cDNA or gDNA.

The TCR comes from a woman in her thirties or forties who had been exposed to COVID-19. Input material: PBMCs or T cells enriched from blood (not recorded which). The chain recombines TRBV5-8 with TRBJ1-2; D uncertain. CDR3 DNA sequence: TGTGCCAGCAGCCCCGGGATCTATGGCTACACCTTC. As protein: CASSPGIYGYTF.